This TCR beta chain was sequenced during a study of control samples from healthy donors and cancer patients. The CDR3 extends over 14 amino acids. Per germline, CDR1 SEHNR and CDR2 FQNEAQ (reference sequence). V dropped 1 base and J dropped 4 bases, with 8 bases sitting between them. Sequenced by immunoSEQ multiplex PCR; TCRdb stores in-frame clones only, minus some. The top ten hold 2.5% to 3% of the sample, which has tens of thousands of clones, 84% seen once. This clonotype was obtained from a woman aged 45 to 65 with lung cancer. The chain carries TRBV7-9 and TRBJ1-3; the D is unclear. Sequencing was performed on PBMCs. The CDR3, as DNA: TGTGCCAGCAGCTTAGGACACCCGGGAAACACCATATATTTT. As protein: CASSLGHPGNTIYF.